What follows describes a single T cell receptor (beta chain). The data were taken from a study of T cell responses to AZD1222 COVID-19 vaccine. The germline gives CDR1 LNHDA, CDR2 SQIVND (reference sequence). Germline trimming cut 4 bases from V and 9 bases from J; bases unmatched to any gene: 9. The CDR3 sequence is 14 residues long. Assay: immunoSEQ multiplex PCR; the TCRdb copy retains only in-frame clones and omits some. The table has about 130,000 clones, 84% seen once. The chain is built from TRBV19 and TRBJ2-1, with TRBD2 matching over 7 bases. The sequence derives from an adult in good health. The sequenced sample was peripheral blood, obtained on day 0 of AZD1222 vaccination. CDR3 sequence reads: CASSRASGRGEQFF. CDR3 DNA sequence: TGTGCCAGTAGTAGGGCTAGCGGTCGGGGTGAGCAGTTCTTC. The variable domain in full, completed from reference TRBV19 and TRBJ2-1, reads DGGITQSPKYLFRKEGQNVTLSCEQNLNHDAMYWYRQDPGQGLRLIYYSQIVNDFQKGDIAEGYSVSREKKESFPLTVTSAQKNPTAFYLCASSRASGRGEQFFGPGTRLTVL.